This TCR beta chain appears in the sequencing data of a study of cytomegalovirus exposure and HLA in healthy donors (TCRdb year 2017). A note on the overall study: According to an earlier analysis of 587 of the donors, about 179 million T cells yielded 90 million to 140 million unique TCR beta sequences and 276 Gb of sequence data. Roughly 300 gigabases of sequencing data and around 87 million unique TCR sequences were included in an early release covering under 650 HLA-typed donors. Of the 300 to 500 genotyped donors, 80% to 90% were placed in the genetic ancestry cluster associated with self-reported Caucasian donors. The aim of the study was to test whether cataloging public T cell receptors could identify signatures of past pathogen exposure. The study used immunosequencing to profile the T cell repertoires of several hundred subjects and linked those repertoires to cytomegalovirus serostatus. Besides the first cohort of some 670 subjects, a separate validation cohort made up of 90 to 150 different subjects was used. To predict cytomegalovirus infection status, the study brought together high-throughput TCR immunosequencing, statistical association of individual TCRs with disease status, and machine learning. A later analysis re-examined previously published TCR beta repertoires from hundreds of donors and added high-resolution HLA genotyping to investigate patterns of TCR occurrence. Rather than drawing on any new phenotypic data, the later analysis identified candidate immune exposures from TCR beta sequences and the way those sequences occurred across donors. In an earlier analysis of 500 to 650 of the donors, high-throughput TCR beta sequencing was used to judge whether each TCR beta V gene segment behaved as functional or pseudogenic. Donor age, sex, ethnicity and CMV serostatus were compiled alongside the repertoire data. A later genetic analysis used genome-wide SNP genotypes for about 65% of the roughly 700 donors, treating that subset as a discovery cohort. All discovery cohort repertoires had been generated using a single sequencing platform. Both class I and class II loci were covered by HLA typing, at four-digit resolution. The number of donors typed differed by locus, with roughly 620-630 for A, B, C, DRB1 and DQB1, more than 500 for DQA1, about 610 for DPA1, and roughly 450 for DPB1. Five DR-DQ haplotypes were treated as single units for association and clustering because of strong linkage in the cohort. Among 398 genotyped donors of the cohort, an average of approximately 240,000 unique TCR beta nucleotide sequences were sequenced per donor, roughly 18% of them non-productive. Overall study outcomes, separate from this receptor: Most TCR sequences were observed very rarely across donors, whereas some public TCRs were present in many individuals. CMV serostatus was the only immune exposure information available for the cohort. In the study, 150 to 200 TCR beta chains were listed as associated with cytomegalovirus. In a later genetic analysis, fewer N-insertions in productive TCRs were reported among donors in an Asian-associated ancestry cluster than the roughly 640-donor mean. The presence/absence analyses assumed that sequencing depth was roughly uniform across donors, and that assumption may not be true. When HLA alleles, especially DR and DQ, strongly co-occurred, attributing TCR associations to individual alleles was difficult. Only TCR beta chains were sequenced in this cohort, and the absence of alpha or paired-chain data limited detectable features. Some 16 rarely observed V segments, including chromosome 9 orphons, were excluded from the earlier analysis of several hundred of the donors because counts were too low. A cluster of highly shared sequence variants was judged likely to represent a technical artifact of the sequencing pipeline. Because some donors lacked HLA typing at each locus, the association tests relied only on the typed subset. Because the 87-base-pair reads could not distinguish some IMGT-functional V segments, including TRBV6-2 and TRBV6-3, those segments were excluded. In a later analysis, HLA-associated TCR beta chains were found to be more clonally expanded and to have lower generation probabilities than equally common non-associated chains. A further reported finding was that TCR beta sequences accurately predicted the HLA-A and HLA-B alleles for most subjects in the first cohort. Three of the identified cytomegalovirus-associated TCR beta chains were confirmed in vitro to be specific for cytomegalovirus antigens. In a later genetic analysis, a missense DCLRE1C variant was associated with V-gene and J-gene trimming of TCR beta chains, and the association was replicated in an independent cohort. In a later analysis, the rate of TCR association differed among HLA loci, with DRB1 alleles having the most associated TCRs and HLA-C alleles having the fewest. In a later analysis, several top co-occurrence clusters were reported to appear linked to parvovirus B19, influenza, CMV and Epstein-Barr virus. Specific HLA alleles were associated with over 15,000 TCR beta sequences at a false discovery rate of 0.05 in a later analysis. Cytomegalovirus status was reported to be diagnosed by the classifier with high specificity and sensitivity in both the original and validation cohorts. In an earlier analysis of some 500 of the donors, most TCR beta V segments were observed in productive rearrangements about 90% or about 30% of the time, broadly matching IMGT annotations. The authors suggested that the approach could potentially be generalized to other disease states and immunological phenotypes. Linkage disequilibrium might explain the correlated functional status among segregating V segments, but an unknown experimental factor could not be ruled out. A later analysis found that most CMV-associated TCR beta chains appeared HLA-restricted, with HLA associations seemingly driven largely by CMV exposure.

CDR1 GTSNPN and CDR2 SVGIG are derived from the germline V gene (reference sequence). The CDR3 starts with the cysteine, ends with the phenylalanine, and has 12 residues. Only CDR3 DNA is held: 36 bases, read in frame from base 1. A distance of 8 bases separates the germline ends of V and J, which lose 2 bases and 3 bases respectively. The cohort was made up of around 720 healthy bone marrow donors. At the time of sampling, every cohort member was nominally healthy, though immune exposures that went unrecorded were likely present. The donor tested CMV seronegative, placing the donor among the 300 to 400 seronegative members of the cohort. A peripheral blood sample was collected from each donor, and TCR beta sequencing was performed on peripheral blood mononuclear cells. Genomic DNA was extracted from the blood cell samples with the Qiagen DNeasy Blood Extraction Kit. The library was made by the immunoSEQ multiplex PCR assay. For the multiplex PCR, a mixture combining 60 forward primers for TCR Vbeta segments and 13 reverse primers for TCR Jbeta segments was used. A multiplex PCR assay on genomic DNA amplified the CDR3 region of rearranged TCR beta genes. The Illumina HiSeq System was used to sequence the amplified TCR beta libraries as 87-base-pair reads. As for the original processing: In a later analysis, 80 million or so unique TCR beta chains were counted across the 650 to 750 repertoires, and roughly 11 million of these chains were shared by at least two donors. Raw reads were error-corrected and collapsed into unique sequences by a nearest-neighbor algorithm in which closely related sequences were merged to remove PCR and sequencing errors. Alignment of CDR3 sequences to IMGT reference sequences was used to assign V, D and J gene segments. For a sequence to be retained, a match of at least six nucleotides to both a V gene segment and a J gene segment was required. Rearrangements were classified as productive when the CDR3 lacked stop codons and remained in frame with V and J, and all other rearrangements were classified as non-productive. CDR3 was defined by IMGT convention, running from the second conserved V-encoded cysteine to the conserved J-encoded phenylalanine. Sequences without an unambiguous match to a single V gene segment were excluded from the earlier analysis of 587 of the donors. An earlier analysis of 500 to 700 of the donors classified V segments as functional when productive rearrangements were above 56.7% and as segregating when the standard deviation between donors was above 5%. A statistical classification framework was built to diagnose cytomegalovirus status from the catalog of TCR beta chain sequences. V and J gene assignment, in a later analysis, came from comparing TCR nucleotide sequences with IMGT/GENE-DB human TR gene sequences. A later analysis assigned CDR3 sequences and most-parsimonious VDJ recombination scenarios with the TCRdist pipeline. In a later analysis, each TCR beta chain was defined by its CDR3 amino acid sequence together with its V-gene family, and reads lacking a unique V-gene family were excluded. To address suspected cross-contamination and a sequencing artifact, a later analysis removed over 500 highly shared, low-generation-probability nucleotide sequences. For each public chain, a later analysis derived a clonal expansion index from normalized ranks of inferred template counts within each repertoire. A later analysis computed generation probabilities with a VDJ recombination model fitted to out-of-frame rearrangements, and checked the results against IGoR. In a later analysis, TCR-TCR, TCR-HLA and TCR-CMV co-occurrence was scored with hypergeometric tests, and a repertoire-size bias correction was applied to TCR pairs. A later analysis estimated false discovery rates by permuting HLA or CMV assignments 20 times. In a later analysis, co-occurring TCRs were grouped with DBSCAN, and TCRdist sequence similarity was added when clustering was performed within HLA-allele-positive subsets. Repertoires with fewer than 30,000 or more than 120,000 public chains were left out of co-occurrence clustering, as were four to six repertoires with anomalous nucleotide sharing. TCRdb mirrors the immuneACCESS table, restricted to in-frame sequences. Some clones are absent from its copies; in checked studies, under half trace to an unresolved V gene, and the reason for the others is unknown. Clone size and V and J calls were adopted from that table, with D and trimming inferred from the DNA. Across this sample there are 70,000 to 80,000 clones, with approximately 78% seen only once. The top ten clonotypes cover 1.9% of the sample.

Points on this clone: The antigen it binds to is not known. No per-base quality is available; no much larger clone lies one base away.

The sequence was collected from a man between 18 and 35 years old in good health and CMV-seronegative. The chain links TRBV30 with TRBJ2-7; a tentative D match to TRBD1 spans 5 bases. The sample taken for sequencing was PBMCs. The DNA reads as follows: TGTGCCTGGAGTTCAGGGAACTACGAGCAGTACTTC. The resulting protein is CAWSSGNYEQYF.